These T cell receptor beta chains were read from a single sample in a study of tumor and adjacent non-tumor tissue in lung cancer. Via MiXCR, TCRdb re-called the multiplex PCR reads, giving one row per CDR3 protein. Among 44,000 or so distinct CDR3 sequences, 60% to 70% were seen once, and the ten largest hold under 20%. Specimen: distant non-tumor lung tissue. Source of these receptors: a woman aged 40-49 years with non-small cell lung cancer. The CDR3 runs from the conserved cysteine through the conserved F or W. A D gene is named only where the DNA matches it firmly. Not every row has a clone size; where given, it reads once, few, many or a size class.

clone_size: -; j_call: TRBJ2-5; v_call: TRBV4-2; d_call: -; cdr3_aa: CASSLIRDKETQYF; cdr3_nt: TGTGCCAGCAGCCTAATCAGGGACAAAGAGACCCAGTACTTC
clone_size: -; j_call: TRBJ2-7; v_call: TRBV16; d_call: TRBD1; cdr3_aa: CASSQLRQGYFHEQYF; cdr3_nt: TGTGCCAGCAGCCAACTGCGACAGGGCTATTTCCACGAGCAGTACTTC
clone_size: -; j_call: TRBJ2-7; v_call: TRBV6-5; d_call: -; cdr3_aa: CASNFPSKGYEQYF; cdr3_nt: TGTGCCAGCAATTTTCCAAGTAAGGGGTACGAGCAGTACTTC
clone_size: -; j_call: TRBJ2-6; v_call: TRBV7-3; d_call: -; cdr3_aa: CASSLSGESSGANVLTF; cdr3_nt: TGTGCCAGCAGCTTATCGGGGGAAAGCTCTGGGGCCAACGTCCTGACTTTC
clone_size: few; j_call: TRBJ2-6; v_call: TRBV11-2; d_call: -; cdr3_aa: CASSWSDLSVANFLTF; cdr3_nt: TGTGCCAGCAGCTGGTCAGACCTCTCTGTTGCCAACTTCCTGACTTTC
clone_size: -; j_call: TRBJ1-6; v_call: TRBV4-1; d_call: -; cdr3_aa: CASSQGPRTVSPIHF; cdr3_nt: TGCGCCAGCAGCCAGGGTCCCCGGACAGTTTCACCTATCCACTTT
clone_size: many; j_call: TRBJ1-1; v_call: TRBV20-1; d_call: TRBD1; cdr3_aa: CSANLQGLKFAFF; cdr3_nt: TGCAGTGCTAACCTACAGGGGCTCAAATTTGCTTTCTTT
clone_size: many; j_call: TRBJ1-5; v_call: TRBV30; d_call: -; cdr3_aa: CAWSGPPGTGKSNQPQHF; cdr3_nt: TGTGCCTGGAGTGGCCCCCCAGGTACGGGAAAAAGCAATCAGCCCCAGCATTTT
clone_size: -; j_call: TRBJ2-7; v_call: TRBV5-4; d_call: -; cdr3_aa: CASSTGIGNGEQYF; cdr3_nt: TGTGCTAGCAGCACGGGGATAGGGAACGGAGAGCAGTACTTC
clone_size: -; j_call: TRBJ1-3; v_call: TRBV12-3/TRBV12-4; d_call: -; cdr3_aa: CVSRGAAGNIIYF; cdr3_nt: TGTGTCAGCCGGGGCGCAGCTGGAAACATCATATATTTT
clone_size: -; j_call: TRBJ1-6; v_call: TRBV28; d_call: -; cdr3_aa: CASTLGLYNPTLHF; cdr3_nt: TGTGCCAGCACCCTGGGTCTCTATAATCCAACCCTCCACTTT
clone_size: -; j_call: TRBJ2-7; v_call: TRBV20-1; d_call: TRBD1; cdr3_aa: CSAREPGQGGYEQYF; cdr3_nt: TGCAGTGCTAGGGAGCCTGGACAGGGCGGGTACGAGCAGTACTTC
clone_size: -; j_call: TRBJ1-4; v_call: TRBV28; d_call: -; cdr3_aa: CAGTEGFNEKLFF; cdr3_nt: TGTGCCGGCACTGAGGGGTTTAATGAAAAACTGTTTTTT
clone_size: -; j_call: TRBJ1-2; v_call: TRBV11-2; d_call: -; cdr3_aa: CASSSWGGYGYTF; cdr3_nt: TGTGCCAGCAGTTCCTGGGGTGGTTATGGTTACACCTTC
clone_size: -; j_call: TRBJ1-1; v_call: TRBV5-6; d_call: -; cdr3_aa: CDSSSTGVEVFF; cdr3_nt: TGTGACAGCAGCTCGACGGGGGTTGAAGTTTTCTTT
clone_size: few; j_call: TRBJ1-2; v_call: TRBV9; d_call: -; cdr3_aa: CASSVEARSNYGYTF; cdr3_nt: TGTGCCAGCAGCGTAGAGGCCAGGAGCAACTATGGCTACACCTTC
clone_size: -; j_call: TRBJ2-3; v_call: TRBV11-2; d_call: -; cdr3_aa: CARSPLSTADTQYF; cdr3_nt: TGCGCCAGGAGCCCTCTAAGCACGGCAGATACGCAGTATTTT
clone_size: many; j_call: TRBJ1-5; v_call: TRBV6-2/TRBV6-3; d_call: -; cdr3_aa: CASSYGGSLTYSNQPQHF; cdr3_nt: TGTGCCAGCAGTTACGGAGGCAGCTTAACTTATAGCAATCAGCCCCAGCATTTT
clone_size: many; j_call: TRBJ2-5; v_call: TRBV30; d_call: -; cdr3_aa: CAWSEGTLETQYF; cdr3_nt: TGTGCCTGGAGTGAGGGGACTTTAGAGACCCAGTACTTC
clone_size: -; j_call: TRBJ2-5; v_call: TRBV11-2; d_call: TRBD2; cdr3_aa: CAGGLVPSGRGLTQYF; cdr3_nt: TGTGCCGGCGGCTTAGTGCCTAGCGGGAGGGGTTTGACCCAGTACTTC
clone_size: large; j_call: TRBJ1-5; v_call: TRBV12-3/TRBV12-4; d_call: -; cdr3_aa: CASSFLGLNQPQHF; cdr3_nt: TGTGCCAGCAGTTTCCTAGGCCTCAATCAGCCCCAGCATTTT
clone_size: many; j_call: TRBJ2-5; v_call: TRBV12-3/TRBV12-4; d_call: TRBD2; cdr3_aa: CASSIGLAGGETQYF; cdr3_nt: TGTGCCAGCAGTATAGGACTAGCGGGAGGGGAGACCCAGTACTTC
clone_size: once; j_call: TRBJ2-7; v_call: TRBV11-2; d_call: -; cdr3_aa: CASSLSPGSNYEQYF; cdr3_nt: TGTGCCAGCAGCTTATCCCCAGGGTCTAACTATGAGCAGTACTTC
clone_size: -; j_call: TRBJ1-1; v_call: TRBV11-2; d_call: -; cdr3_aa: CATCLEETLAFF; cdr3_nt: TGTGCCACCTGCTTAGAGGAGACACTGGCTTTCTTT
clone_size: -; j_call: TRBJ2-2; v_call: TRBV28; d_call: -; cdr3_aa: CASRPQGTWELFF; cdr3_nt: TGTGCCAGTAGACCGCAAGGGACCTGGGAGCTGTTTTTT